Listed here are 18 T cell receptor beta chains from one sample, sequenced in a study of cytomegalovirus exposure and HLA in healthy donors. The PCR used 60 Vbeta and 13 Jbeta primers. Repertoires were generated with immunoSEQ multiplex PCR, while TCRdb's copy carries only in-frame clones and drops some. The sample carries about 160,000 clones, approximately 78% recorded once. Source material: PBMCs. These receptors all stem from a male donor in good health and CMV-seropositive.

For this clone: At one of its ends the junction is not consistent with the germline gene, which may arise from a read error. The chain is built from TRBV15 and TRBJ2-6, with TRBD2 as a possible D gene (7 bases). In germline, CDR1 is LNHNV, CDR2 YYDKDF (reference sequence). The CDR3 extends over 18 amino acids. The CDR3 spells CATSDYLGGGAGANGLTF. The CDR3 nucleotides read TGTGCCACCAGTGATTACCTTGGGGGGGGTGCAGGGGCCAACGGCCTGACTTTC.

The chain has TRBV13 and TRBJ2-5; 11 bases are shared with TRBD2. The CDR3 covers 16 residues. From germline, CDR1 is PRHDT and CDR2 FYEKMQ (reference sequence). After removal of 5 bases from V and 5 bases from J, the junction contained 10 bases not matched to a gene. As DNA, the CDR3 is TGTGCCAGCAGCGAGAGACTAGCGGGGCCCTCCGAGACCCAGTACTTC. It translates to CASSERLAGPSETQYF.

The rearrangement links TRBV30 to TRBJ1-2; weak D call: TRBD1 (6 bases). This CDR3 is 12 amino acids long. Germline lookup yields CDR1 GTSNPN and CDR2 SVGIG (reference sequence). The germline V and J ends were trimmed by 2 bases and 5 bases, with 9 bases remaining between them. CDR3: CAWSRQAYGYTF. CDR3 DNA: TGTGCCTGGAGTAGACAGGCTTATGGCTACACCTTC.

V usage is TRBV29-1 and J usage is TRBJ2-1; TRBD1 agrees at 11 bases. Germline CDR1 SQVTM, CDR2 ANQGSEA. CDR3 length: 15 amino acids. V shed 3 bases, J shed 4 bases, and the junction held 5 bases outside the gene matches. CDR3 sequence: CSVERGDRGYNEQFF. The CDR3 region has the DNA TGCAGCGTTGAGCGGGGGGACAGGGGGTACAATGAGCAGTTCTTC.

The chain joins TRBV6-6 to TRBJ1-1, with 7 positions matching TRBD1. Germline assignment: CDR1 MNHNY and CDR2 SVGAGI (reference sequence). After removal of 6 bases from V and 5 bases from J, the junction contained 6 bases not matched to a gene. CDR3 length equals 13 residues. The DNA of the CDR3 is TGTGCCAGCAGCCAACAGGGGCTAACTGAAGCTTTCTTT. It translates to CASSQQGLTEAFF.

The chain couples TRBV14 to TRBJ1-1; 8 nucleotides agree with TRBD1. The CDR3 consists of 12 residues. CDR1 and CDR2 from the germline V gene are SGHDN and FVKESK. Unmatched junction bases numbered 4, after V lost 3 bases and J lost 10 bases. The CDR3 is CASSHRQGRAFF. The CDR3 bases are TGTGCCAGCAGCCACCGACAGGGGAGAGCTTTCTTT. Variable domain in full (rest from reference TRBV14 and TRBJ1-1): EAGVTQFPSHSVIEKGQTVTLRCDPISGHDNLYWYRRVMGKEIKFLLHFVKESKQDESGMPNNRFLAERTGGTYSTLKVQPAELEDSGVYFCASSHRQGRAFFGQGTRLTVV.

Here the CDR3 reads CASSQEGTGSQETQYF. DNA for the CDR3: TGCGCCAGCAGCCAGGAAGGGACAGGGTCCCAAGAGACCCAGTACTTC. The chain is built from TRBV4-3 and TRBJ2-5; 9 nucleotides agree with TRBD1. Germline CDR1 reads LGHNA; CDR2 reads YSLEER. The CDR3 is 16 residues long. The V segment lost 3 bases and the J segment 1 base; nucleotides outside the gene matches: 6.

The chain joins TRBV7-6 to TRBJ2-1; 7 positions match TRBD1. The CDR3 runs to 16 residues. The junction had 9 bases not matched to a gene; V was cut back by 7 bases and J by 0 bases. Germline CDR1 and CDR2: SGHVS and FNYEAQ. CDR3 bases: TGTGCCAGCACCAAGACAGGGTCAAGCTCCTACAATGAGCAGTTCTTC. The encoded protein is CASTKTGSSSYNEQFF.

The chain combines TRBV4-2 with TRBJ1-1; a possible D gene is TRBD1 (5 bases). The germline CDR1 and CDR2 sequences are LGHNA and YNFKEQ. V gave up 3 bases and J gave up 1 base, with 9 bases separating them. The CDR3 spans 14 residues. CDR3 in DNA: TGTGCCAGCAGCCATAACAGGAGGAACACTGAAGCTTTCTTT. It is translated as CASSHNRRNTEAFF.

The CDR3 reads CASSFQGRKQETQYF. CDR3 in DNA: TGTGCCAGCAGTTTCCAGGGTCGTAAACAAGAGACCCAGTACTTC. This chain links TRBV28 with TRBJ2-5, with TRBD1 as a possible D gene (5 bases). V lost 3 bases and J lost 2, with 13 bases in between. CDR1 MDHEN and CDR2 SYDVKM come from the germline V gene. The CDR3 covers 15 residues.

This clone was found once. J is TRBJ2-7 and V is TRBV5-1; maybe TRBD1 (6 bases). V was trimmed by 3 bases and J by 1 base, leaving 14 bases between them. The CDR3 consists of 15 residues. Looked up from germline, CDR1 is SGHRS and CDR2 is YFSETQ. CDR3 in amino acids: CASSWADRMSYEQYF. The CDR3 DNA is TGCGCCAGCAGCTGGGCCGACAGGATGTCCTACGAGCAGTACTTC. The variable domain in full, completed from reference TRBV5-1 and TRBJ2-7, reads KAGVTQTPRYLIKTRGQQVTLSCSPISGHRSVSWYQQTPGQGLQFLFEYFSETQRNKGNFPGRFSGRQFSNSRSEMNVSTLELGDSALYLCASSWADRMSYEQYFGPGTRLTVT.

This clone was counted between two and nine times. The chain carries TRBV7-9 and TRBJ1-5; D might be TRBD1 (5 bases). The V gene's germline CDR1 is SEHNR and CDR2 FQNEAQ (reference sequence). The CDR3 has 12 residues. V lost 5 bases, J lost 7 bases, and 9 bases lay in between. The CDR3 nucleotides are TGTGCCAGCAGCAAGGGGTTCCAGCCCCAGCATTTT. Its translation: CASSKGFQPQHF.

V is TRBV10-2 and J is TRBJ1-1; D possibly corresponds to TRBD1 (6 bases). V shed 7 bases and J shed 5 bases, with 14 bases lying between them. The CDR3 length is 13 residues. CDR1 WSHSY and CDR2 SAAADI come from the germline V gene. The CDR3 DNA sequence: TGCGCCAGCACAGGCAGGGGACGAACTGAAGCTTTCTTT. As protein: CASTGRGRTEAFF.

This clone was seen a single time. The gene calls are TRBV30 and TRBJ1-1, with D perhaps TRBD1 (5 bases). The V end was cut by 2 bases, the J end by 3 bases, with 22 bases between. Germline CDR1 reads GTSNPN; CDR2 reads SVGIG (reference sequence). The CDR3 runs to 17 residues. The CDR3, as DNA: TGTGCCTGGAGTCCCCTCAAAGGGGCAAGGGTGGACACTGAAGCTTTCTTT. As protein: CAWSPLKGARVDTEAFF.

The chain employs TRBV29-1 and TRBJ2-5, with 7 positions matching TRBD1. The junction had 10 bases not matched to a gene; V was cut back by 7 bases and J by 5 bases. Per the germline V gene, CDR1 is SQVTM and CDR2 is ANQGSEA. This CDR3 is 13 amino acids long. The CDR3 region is CSGELGGRETQYF. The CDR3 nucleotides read TGCAGCGGCGAGCTAGGGGGCCGGGAGACCCAGTACTTC.

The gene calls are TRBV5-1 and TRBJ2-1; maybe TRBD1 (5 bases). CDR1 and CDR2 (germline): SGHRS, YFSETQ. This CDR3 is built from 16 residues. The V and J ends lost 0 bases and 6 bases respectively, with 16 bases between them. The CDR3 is CASSLAGQGVGNEQFF. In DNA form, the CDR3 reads TGCGCCAGCAGCTTGGCCGGGCAGGGTGTGGGCAATGAGCAGTTCTTC.

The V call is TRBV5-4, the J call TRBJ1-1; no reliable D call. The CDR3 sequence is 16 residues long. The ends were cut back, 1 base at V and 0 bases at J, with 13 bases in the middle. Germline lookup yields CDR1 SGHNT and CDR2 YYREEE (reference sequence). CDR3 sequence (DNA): TGTGCCAGCAGCTTGTGGCAGGATCGGATGAACACTGAAGCTTTCTTT. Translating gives CASSLWQDRMNTEAFF.

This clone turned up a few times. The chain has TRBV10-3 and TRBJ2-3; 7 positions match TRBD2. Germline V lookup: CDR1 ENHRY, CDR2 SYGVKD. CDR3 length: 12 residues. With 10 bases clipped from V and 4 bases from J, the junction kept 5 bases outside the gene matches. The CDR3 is CASQRGPDTQYF. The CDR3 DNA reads TGTGCCAGTCAGCGGGGTCCAGATACGCAGTATTTT.